This note documents a single TCR beta chain sequence. This specimen belongs to a study of blood T cell repertoires in COVID-19. Overall study context: The analysed material was cDNA or gDNA that came from T cells, B-cell-depleted T cells, or PBMCs.

The Seattle site enrolled patients during active infection and followed them longitudinally. Assay: immunoSEQ multiplex PCR; the TCRdb copy retains only in-frame clones and omits some. The sample has about 90,000 clones; around 89% are singletons. The CDR3 runs 14 residues. In germline, CDR1 is LNHDA, CDR2 SQIVND (reference sequence). V gave up 10 bases and J gave up 3 bases, with 16 bases separating them. The sequence derives from a man aged 45 to 65 with COVID-19, enrolled during active disease. Sequences were obtained from peripheral blood. The chain couples TRBV19 to TRBJ1-5; perhaps TRBD1 as D (6 bases). The CDR3 region is CAIADSALNQPQHF. The CDR3 nucleotides are TGTGCCATTGCGGACAGCGCCCTCAATCAGCCCCAGCATTTT.